The clone carrying this T cell receptor beta chain was detected many times. Its antigen remains unidentified. In germline, CDR1 is SGHTA, CDR2 FQGNSA. The CDR3 extends over 15 amino acids. Trimming left V 5 bases short and J 3 bases short, with 13 bases between. These data are taken from a study of T cells in Graves' hyperthyroidism and ophthalmopathy. Across the whole study: At the time of initial diagnosis and before any treatment, peripheral blood was collected. Study conclusions and caveats: Also found in blood were most expanded thyroid clonotypes above 0.001.

TCR beta CDR3 regions were amplified from RNA transcripts. Primed by the HTBI set, a first-round RT-PCR was run on the TCR CDR3. TCRdb reanalysed the multiplex PCR reads using MiXCR and keeps one entry per CDR3 protein. The sample records a few hundred thousand distinct CDR3 sequences, roughly 14% being singletons. This sequence originates from a woman younger than 45 with Graves' hyperthyroidism that later progressed to Graves' ophthalmopathy. Sequences were obtained from blood. V and J are TRBV7-2 and TRBJ1-4, with D tentatively TRBD1 (6 bases). The CDR3 sequence is CASSPTGYPNEKLFF. The CDR3 DNA sequence: TGTGCCAGCAGCCCTACAGGGTATCCTAATGAAAAACTGTTTTTT.